A selection of T cell receptor beta chains follows, all from one sample in a study of blood T cell repertoires in COVID-19. TCRdb keeps only in-frame clones here, not all; method: immunoSEQ multiplex PCR. The data contain more than 250,000 clones, 86% of them singletons. The sample consisted of peripheral blood. The receptors were gathered from a woman between 50 and 59 years old with acute or convalescent COVID-19. Both conserved end residues are part of each CDR3. The order of the fields is D gene, J gene, clone size, V gene, CDR3 protein, CDR3 DNA. The D gene is left open where the match is weak. Rows may omit the clone size; those that give it use once, few, many or a size class.

d_gene: .
j_gene: TRBJ1-1
abundance: few
v_gene: TRBV14
CDR3aa: CASSRLMNTEAFF
CDR3nt: TGTGCCAGCAGCCGGCTTATGAACACTGAAGCTTTCTTT

d_gene: .
j_gene: TRBJ2-7
abundance: .
v_gene: TRBV10-3
CDR3aa: CAISERLGNEQYF
CDR3nt: TGTGCCATCAGTGAGAGACTAGGAAACGAGCAGTACTTC

d_gene: .
j_gene: TRBJ1-3
abundance: .
v_gene: TRBV19
CDR3aa: CASSLTQVAGNTIYF
CDR3nt: TGTGCCAGTAGTCTAACACAGGTCGCCGGAAACACCATATATTTT

d_gene: TRBD2
j_gene: TRBJ2-1
abundance: .
v_gene: TRBV9
CDR3aa: CASGHGLAGGIEQFF
CDR3nt: TGTGCCAGCGGACATGGACTAGCGGGAGGTATTGAGCAGTTCTTC

d_gene: .
j_gene: TRBJ2-7
abundance: .
v_gene: TRBV18
CDR3aa: CASSRRVGSDIASYEQYF
CDR3nt: TGTGCCAGCTCAAGGAGGGTTGGCTCGGATATCGCGTCCTACGAGCAGTACTTC

d_gene: TRBD1
j_gene: TRBJ2-1
abundance: .
v_gene: TRBV7-3
CDR3aa: CASNDPGQGINEQFF
CDR3nt: TGTGCCAGCAACGACCCGGGACAGGGTATCAATGAGCAGTTCTTC

d_gene: .
j_gene: TRBJ2-4
abundance: .
v_gene: TRBV28
CDR3aa: CASSIQGWDIQYF
CDR3nt: TGTGCCAGCAGTATACAGGGTTGGGACATTCAGTACTTC

d_gene: .
j_gene: TRBJ1-4
abundance: .
v_gene: TRBV5-1
CDR3aa: CASSPGRGAEATNEKLFF
CDR3nt: TGCGCCAGCAGCCCTGGGAGGGGGGCGGAAGCAACTAATGAAAAACTGTTTTTT

d_gene: TRBD1
j_gene: TRBJ1-2
abundance: .
v_gene: TRBV9
CDR3aa: CASSVLPGQGDYGYTF
CDR3nt: TGTGCCAGCAGCGTCTTACCAGGACAGGGCGACTATGGCTACACCTTC

d_gene: .
j_gene: TRBJ1-1
abundance: .
v_gene: TRBV4-3
CDR3aa: CASSHTPGTEAFF
CDR3nt: TGCGCCAGCAGCCACACCCCCGGGACTGAAGCTTTCTTT

d_gene: .
j_gene: TRBJ2-3
abundance: .
v_gene: TRBV4-2
CDR3aa: CASSQVRLSTDTQYF
CDR3nt: TGTGCCAGCAGCCAAGTCAGACTCTCCACAGATACGCAGTATTTT

d_gene: .
j_gene: TRBJ1-1
abundance: once
v_gene: TRBV7-6
CDR3aa: CASSTDRVGHTEAFF
CDR3nt: TGTGCCAGCAGCACCGACAGAGTTGGCCACACTGAAGCTTTCTTT

d_gene: TRBD1
j_gene: TRBJ2-3
abundance: .
v_gene: TRBV11-3
CDR3aa: CASSPGQATDTQYF
CDR3nt: TGTGCCAGCAGCCCGGGACAGGCCACAGATACGCAGTATTTT

d_gene: TRBD2
j_gene: TRBJ2-1
abundance: .
v_gene: TRBV19
CDR3aa: CASGTSGRGNNEQFF
CDR3nt: TGTGCCAGTGGGACTAGCGGGAGAGGGAACAATGAGCAGTTCTTC

d_gene: .
j_gene: TRBJ1-5
abundance: once
v_gene: TRBV27
CDR3aa: CASSLLGGSNQPQHF
CDR3nt: TGTGCCAGCAGTTTATTAGGCGGAAGCAATCAGCCCCAGCATTTT

d_gene: TRBD2
j_gene: TRBJ2-7
abundance: .
v_gene: TRBV5-1
CDR3aa: CASSLAAGVSYEQYF
CDR3nt: TGCGCCAGCAGCTTGGCCGCGGGGGTCTCGTACGAGCAGTACTTC